The sequence of this T cell receptor beta chain was determined in a study of post-analysis software for immune sequencing data. Looking at the study overall: Both relapsing-remitting and secondary progressive multiple sclerosis featured among the disease courses, as did progressive-relapsing multiple sclerosis.

In the case of this clonotype: Its cognate antigen is unknown.

Incorporated into the TCR beta cDNA libraries were unique molecular identifiers, which served to reduce PCR and sequencing biases. From around 0.96 to 9.9 million T cells, hundreds of thousands of cDNA molecules were obtained. TCRdb re-derived calls from the PCR reads in MiXCR, one entry per CDR3 protein. The sample consists of roughly 600,000 distinct CDR3 sequences, about 40% of them appearing once. The germline CDR1 and CDR2 sequences are MNHEY and SVGAGI. V was shortened by 2 bases and J by 4 bases, with 8 bases between the two germline ends. The CDR3 runs 13 residues. Study conclusions and caveats: The five TRBV segments detected at higher frequency in patients than in controls included TRBV5-6, TRBV5-1 and TRBV20-1. Patients with multiple sclerosis recorded significantly lower normalized Chao1 diversity than controls, the study found.

The sequence came from a girl aged 10 to 17 with multiple sclerosis. The specimen sequenced was blood. This chain joins TRBV6-5 and TRBJ1-2; no clear D gene. The CDR3 DNA reads as TGTGCCAGCAGTTACGAAGAGGGCTATGGCTACACCTTC. This codes for CASSYEEGYGYTF.